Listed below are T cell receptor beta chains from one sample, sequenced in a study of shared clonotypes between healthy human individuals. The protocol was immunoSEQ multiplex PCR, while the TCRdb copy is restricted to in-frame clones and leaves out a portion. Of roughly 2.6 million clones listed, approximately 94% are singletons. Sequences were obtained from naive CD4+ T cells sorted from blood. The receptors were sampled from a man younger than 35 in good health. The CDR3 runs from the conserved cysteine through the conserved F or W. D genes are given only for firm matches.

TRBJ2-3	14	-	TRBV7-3	CASSLGGRADTQYF
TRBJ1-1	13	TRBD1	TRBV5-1	CASGQDRASEAFF
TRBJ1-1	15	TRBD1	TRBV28	CASSSTGTGNTEAFF
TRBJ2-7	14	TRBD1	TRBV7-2	CASSRDSFSYEQYF
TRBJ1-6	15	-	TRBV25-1	CASRGPSAYNSPLHF
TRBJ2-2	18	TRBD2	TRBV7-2	CASSLVRASGSFAGELFF
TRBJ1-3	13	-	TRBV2	CASSVVSGNTIYF
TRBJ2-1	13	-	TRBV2	CAIILVGGNEQFF
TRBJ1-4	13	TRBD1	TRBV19	CASSTETGRELFF
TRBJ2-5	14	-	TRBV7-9	CASSLSGPPETQYF
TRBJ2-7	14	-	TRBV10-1	CASRSGPSSYEQYF
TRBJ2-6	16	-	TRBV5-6	CASSLVTKGRFYVLTF
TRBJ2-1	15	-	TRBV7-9	CASSLVRREGNEQFF
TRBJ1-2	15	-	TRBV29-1	CSVEGRQGSNYGYTF
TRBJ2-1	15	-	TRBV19	CASSPSEGFYNEQFF
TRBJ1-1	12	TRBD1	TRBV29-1	CSGHIQGTEAFF
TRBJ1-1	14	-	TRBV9	CASSHGAENTEAFF
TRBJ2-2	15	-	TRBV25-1	CASSVLAVNTGELFF
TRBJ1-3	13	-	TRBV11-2	CASSSIPGNTIYF
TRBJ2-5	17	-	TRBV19	CASSILVVEGPPETQYF
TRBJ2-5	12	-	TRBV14	CASSQIQETQYF
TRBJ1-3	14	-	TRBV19	CASTNRDTGNTIYF
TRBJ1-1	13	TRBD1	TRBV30	CAWGTGVNTEAFF
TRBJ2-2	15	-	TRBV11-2	CASSLDRVGTGELFF
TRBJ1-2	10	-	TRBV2	CASSRGGYTF
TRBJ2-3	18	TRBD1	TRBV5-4	CASNRGGTGTGKGDTQYF
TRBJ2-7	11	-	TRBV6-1	CASSGRGEQYF
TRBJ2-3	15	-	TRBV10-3	CAISESGLNTDTQYF
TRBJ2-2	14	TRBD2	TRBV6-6	CASSYAAGLGELFF
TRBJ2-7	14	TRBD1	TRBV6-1	CASSGRTGSYEQYF
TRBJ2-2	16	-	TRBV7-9	CASSLGDQGYAGELFF
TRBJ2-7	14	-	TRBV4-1	CASSLAGLSYEQYF
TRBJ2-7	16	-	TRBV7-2	CASSLAGRNRGYEQYF
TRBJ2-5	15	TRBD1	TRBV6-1	CASSRGTVVGETQYF
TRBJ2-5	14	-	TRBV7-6	CASSLRGEGETQYF
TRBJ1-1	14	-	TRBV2	CASSGQGMNTEAFF
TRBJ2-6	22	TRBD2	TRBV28	CASSLRAGTSGGIRSGANVLTF
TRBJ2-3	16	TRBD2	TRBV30	CAWSVGTRGGTDTQYF
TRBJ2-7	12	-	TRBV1	CTPAAKKHRQYF
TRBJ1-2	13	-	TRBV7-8	CASSPDKTYGTTF
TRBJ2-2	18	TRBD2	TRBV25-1	CASSDTSGGKGYTGELFF
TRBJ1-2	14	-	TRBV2	CASRKEQGDYGYTF
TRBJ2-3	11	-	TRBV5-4	CASSLRDTQYF
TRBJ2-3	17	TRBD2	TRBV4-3	CASSPTTSGGRTDTQYF
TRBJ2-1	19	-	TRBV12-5	CASGLVIDRSPHRTNEQFF
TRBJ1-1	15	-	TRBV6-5	CASSYFQRGDGEAFF
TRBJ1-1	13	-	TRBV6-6	CASTRGGDTEAFF
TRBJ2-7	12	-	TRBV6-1	CASTERSYEQYF
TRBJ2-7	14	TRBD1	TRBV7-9	CASSDTDRAGEQYF
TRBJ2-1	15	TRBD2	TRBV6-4	CASTPTSGGYNEQFF
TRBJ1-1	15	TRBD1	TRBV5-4	CASSLGQGMNTEAFF